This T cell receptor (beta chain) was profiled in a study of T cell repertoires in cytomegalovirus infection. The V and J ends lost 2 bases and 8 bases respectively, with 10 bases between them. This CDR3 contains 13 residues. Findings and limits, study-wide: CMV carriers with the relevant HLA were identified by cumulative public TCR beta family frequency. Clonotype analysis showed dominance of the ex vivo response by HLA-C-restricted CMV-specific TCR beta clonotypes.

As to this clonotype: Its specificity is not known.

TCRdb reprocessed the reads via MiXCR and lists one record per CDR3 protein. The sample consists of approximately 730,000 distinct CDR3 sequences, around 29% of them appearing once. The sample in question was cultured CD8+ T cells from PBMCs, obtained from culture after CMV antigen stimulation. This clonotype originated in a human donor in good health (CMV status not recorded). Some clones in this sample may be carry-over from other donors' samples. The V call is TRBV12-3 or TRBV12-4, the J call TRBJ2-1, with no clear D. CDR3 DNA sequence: TGTGCCAGCAGTTTACGAGAGGTTCATGAGCAGTTCTTC. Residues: CASSLREVHEQFF.